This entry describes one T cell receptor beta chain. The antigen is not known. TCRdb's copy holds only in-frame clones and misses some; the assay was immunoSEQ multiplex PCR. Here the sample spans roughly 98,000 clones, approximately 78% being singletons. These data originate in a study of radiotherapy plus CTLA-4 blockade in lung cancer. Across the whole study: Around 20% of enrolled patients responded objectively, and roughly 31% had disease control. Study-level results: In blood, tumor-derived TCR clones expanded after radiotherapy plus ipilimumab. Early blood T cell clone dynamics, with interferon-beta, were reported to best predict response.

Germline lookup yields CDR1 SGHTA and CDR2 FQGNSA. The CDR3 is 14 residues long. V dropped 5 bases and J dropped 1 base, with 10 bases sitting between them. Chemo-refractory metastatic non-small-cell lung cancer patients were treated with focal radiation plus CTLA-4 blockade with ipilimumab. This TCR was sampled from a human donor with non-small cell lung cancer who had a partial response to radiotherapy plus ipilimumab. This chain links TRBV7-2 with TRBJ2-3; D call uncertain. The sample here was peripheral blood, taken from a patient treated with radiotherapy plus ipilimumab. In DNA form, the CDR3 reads TGTGCCAGCAGCGTATCCTATCGCACAGATACGCAGTATTTT. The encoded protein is CASSVSYRTDTQYF.